The present entry profiles one TCR beta chain with its context. Generated by immunoSEQ multiplex PCR, the TCRdb table keeps only in-frame clones and is missing some. The data contain more than 45,000 clones, 79% of them singletons. The data are from a study of OX40 agonist ivuxolimab in advanced cancers. CDR3 length equals 16 residues. The germline V gene has CDR1 ENHRY and CDR2 SYGVKD. The V segment lost 4 bases and the J segment 10 bases; nucleotides outside the gene matches: 11. The chain has TRBV10-3 and TRBJ1-4, with 11 nucleotides matching TRBD1. The sequence came from an adult with an advanced solid tumor such as melanoma, head and neck, liver or kidney cancer. Sequencing used CD4+ or CD8+ T cells sorted from blood, obtained in a trial of the OX40 agonist ivuxolimab. The CDR3 nucleotides are TGTGCCATCAGTGGGACAGGGGGCTCCAGCCAGAGAAAACTGTTTTTT. This translates into CAISGTGGSSQRKLFF.